These T cell receptor beta chains were read from a single sample in a study of control samples from healthy donors and cancer patients. Only in-frame clones appear in the TCRdb table, and some are missing; sequencing was by immunoSEQ multiplex PCR. This sample has tens of thousands of clones, with approximately 86% found just once. Sequencing was carried out using blood. The receptors were sampled from a man aged 50 or older in good health. Each CDR3 is given with its conserved first and last residue. D genes are given only for firm matches. A clone size is listed for some rows: how often the clone was seen (once, few, many), or a class if it is expanded.

cdr3_nt: TGTGCCAGCAGCGCACAGGGATTCGAGCAGTACTTC; cdr3_aa: CASSAQGFEQYF; j_call: TRBJ2-7; v_call: TRBV9; clone_size: .; d_call: .
cdr3_nt: TGTGCCAGCAGCCAAGGGAACCACCCAGATACGCAGTATTTT; cdr3_aa: CASSQGNHPDTQYF; j_call: TRBJ2-3; v_call: TRBV3-1/TRBV3-2; clone_size: .; d_call: .
cdr3_nt: TGTGCCAGCAGTTTCCCGGGGAGATGGAATGAGCAGTTCTTC; cdr3_aa: CASSFPGRWNEQFF; j_call: TRBJ2-1; v_call: TRBV28; clone_size: .; d_call: .
cdr3_nt: TGTGCCAGCAGTTACTCTCCCCGGGGTAACCAAGAGACCCAGTACTTC; cdr3_aa: CASSYSPRGNQETQYF; j_call: TRBJ2-5; v_call: TRBV6-2/TRBV6-3; clone_size: .; d_call: .
cdr3_nt: TGTGCCAGCAGTTTGGCCCGCACTAGCGGGATAATCACAGATACGCAGTATTTT; cdr3_aa: CASSLARTSGIITDTQYF; j_call: TRBJ2-3; v_call: TRBV27; clone_size: .; d_call: TRBD2
cdr3_nt: TGTGCCAGCAGTTCTAGGACGGATCGAAACACCATATATTTT; cdr3_aa: CASSSRTDRNTIYF; j_call: TRBJ1-3; v_call: TRBV28; clone_size: .; d_call: .
cdr3_nt: TGCAGCGCAGGACCAGGATATGAAGCTTTCTTT; cdr3_aa: CSAGPGYEAFF; j_call: TRBJ1-1; v_call: TRBV29-1; clone_size: few; d_call: .
cdr3_nt: TGTGCCAGCAGTTACTGGGAGGGGGGGACTCAGCCCCAGCATTTT; cdr3_aa: CASSYWEGGTQPQHF; j_call: TRBJ1-5; v_call: TRBV6-6; clone_size: .; d_call: .
cdr3_nt: TGTGCCTGGAGTGTGACGTATGAGCAGTTCTTC; cdr3_aa: CAWSVTYEQFF; j_call: TRBJ2-1; v_call: TRBV30; clone_size: once; d_call: .
cdr3_nt: TGTGCCAGCTCACCACAACTAGCGGACCAAGGTGAGCAGTACTTC; cdr3_aa: CASSPQLADQGEQYF; j_call: TRBJ2-7; v_call: TRBV18; clone_size: .; d_call: TRBD2
cdr3_nt: TGTGCCACCAGCAGTCCGGGACAGAGCTCCTACGAGCAGTACTTC; cdr3_aa: CATSSPGQSSYEQYF; j_call: TRBJ2-7; v_call: TRBV15; clone_size: .; d_call: TRBD1
cdr3_nt: TGTGCCAGCAGCCCCGCCGGACTCCTACTCAATGAGCAGTTCTTC; cdr3_aa: CASSPAGLLLNEQFF; j_call: TRBJ2-1; v_call: TRBV3-1/TRBV3-2; clone_size: .; d_call: .
cdr3_nt: TGTGCCAGCAGTCCGTCAACTAATGAAAAACTGTTTTTT; cdr3_aa: CASSPSTNEKLFF; j_call: TRBJ1-4; v_call: TRBV6-5; clone_size: .; d_call: .
cdr3_nt: TGTGCCATCAGCCTGGACCCAGACACAGATACGCAGTATTTT; cdr3_aa: CAISLDPDTDTQYF; j_call: TRBJ2-3; v_call: TRBV10-3; clone_size: .; d_call: .
cdr3_nt: TGTGCCTGGAGTAATAGCGGGAGGGGGGAGCAGTACTTC; cdr3_aa: CAWSNSGRGEQYF; j_call: TRBJ2-7; v_call: TRBV30; clone_size: .; d_call: TRBD2
cdr3_nt: TGTGCCAGCAGTGAAGCGGAACTAGCGGTTGAGCAGTACTTC; cdr3_aa: CASSEAELAVEQYF; j_call: TRBJ2-7; v_call: TRBV2; clone_size: .; d_call: TRBD2
cdr3_nt: TGTGCCTGGAGTGTAAAGGGGGACGGGAGCTTGTACGAGCAGTACTTC; cdr3_aa: CAWSVKGDGSLYEQYF; j_call: TRBJ2-7; v_call: TRBV30; clone_size: once; d_call: .
cdr3_nt: TGCGCCAGCAGCCAAGATAGGACAACCGGGGAGCTGTTTTTT; cdr3_aa: CASSQDRTTGELFF; j_call: TRBJ2-2; v_call: TRBV4-3; clone_size: .; d_call: .
cdr3_nt: TGTGCCAGCAGCCCTACAGGGGCCCTTCCTCGCACAGATACGCAGTATTTT; cdr3_aa: CASSPTGALPRTDTQYF; j_call: TRBJ2-3; v_call: TRBV7-8; clone_size: .; d_call: TRBD1
cdr3_nt: TGTGCCAGCAGTCCCGGGATACAAGAGACCCAGTACTTC; cdr3_aa: CASSPGIQETQYF; j_call: TRBJ2-5; v_call: TRBV12-3/TRBV12-4; clone_size: .; d_call: .
cdr3_nt: TGTGCCAGCAACCGAAAGGGGCTGTACTATGGCTACACCTTC; cdr3_aa: CASNRKGLYYGYTF; j_call: TRBJ1-2; v_call: TRBV11-3; clone_size: few; d_call: .
cdr3_nt: TGTGCCAGCAGTCCCTCCGGGGGCTTCTGGGAGCAGTACTTC; cdr3_aa: CASSPSGGFWEQYF; j_call: TRBJ2-7; v_call: TRBV28; clone_size: .; d_call: .
cdr3_nt: TGCAGCGCCAAAAGAACAGGGAACTGTGGCTACACCTTC; cdr3_aa: CSAKRTGNCGYTF; j_call: TRBJ1-2; v_call: TRBV29-1; clone_size: .; d_call: .
cdr3_nt: TGTGCCATCGGTCTCGGGGGGGTACGTTCACCCCTCCACTTT; cdr3_aa: CAIGLGGVRSPLHF; j_call: TRBJ1-6; v_call: TRBV10-3; clone_size: few; d_call: .
cdr3_nt: TGTGCCAGCAGCAAGACAGGGATAGAAGCTTTCTTT; cdr3_aa: CASSKTGIEAFF; j_call: TRBJ1-1; v_call: TRBV7-9; clone_size: .; d_call: TRBD1
cdr3_nt: TGTGCCAGCAGCCCAGGTTCGGAGACCCAGTACTTC; cdr3_aa: CASSPGSETQYF; j_call: TRBJ2-5; v_call: TRBV5-4; clone_size: .; d_call: .
cdr3_nt: TGTGCCAGCAGTGCCCCAGAAAACTGGTATCCACCCCTCCACTTT; cdr3_aa: CASSAPENWYPPLHF; j_call: TRBJ1-6; v_call: TRBV28; clone_size: once; d_call: .
cdr3_nt: TGTGCCAGCAGTTTATACCCGGGACAGATAAACACTGAAGCTTTCTTT; cdr3_aa: CASSLYPGQINTEAFF; j_call: TRBJ1-1; v_call: TRBV28; clone_size: .; d_call: TRBD1
cdr3_nt: TGTGCCAGCAGTTTACGAGCGAACTACGAGCAGTACTTC; cdr3_aa: CASSLRANYEQYF; j_call: TRBJ2-7; v_call: TRBV28; clone_size: .; d_call: .
cdr3_nt: TGTGCCAGCAGGCTTTGGGGGCTTGGCACCGGGGAGCTGTTTTTT; cdr3_aa: CASRLWGLGTGELFF; j_call: TRBJ2-2; v_call: TRBV2; clone_size: .; d_call: .
cdr3_nt: TGCAGCGCCCTTGGGGCCGCCGGGGGCTACACCTTC; cdr3_aa: CSALGAAGGYTF; j_call: TRBJ1-2; v_call: TRBV29-1; clone_size: .; d_call: .
cdr3_nt: TGTGCCAGCAGCCAAGATCATCTGGGGGCGAACACCGGGGAGCTGTTTTTT; cdr3_aa: CASSQDHLGANTGELFF; j_call: TRBJ2-2; v_call: TRBV3-1/TRBV3-2; clone_size: .; d_call: .